The rows below give T cell receptor beta chains drawn from one sample of a study of T cell repertoires in cytomegalovirus infection. TCRdb reprocessed the reads with MiXCR, giving one entry per CDR3 protein. The sample carries hundreds of thousands of distinct CDR3 sequences, under 40% recorded once. The material sequenced was PBMCs. The origin of the receptors is a human donor in good health (CMV status not recorded). Some clones in this sample may be carry-over from other donors' samples. CDR3s include the opening cysteine and the closing phenylalanine or tryptophan. The order of the fields is D gene, clone size, V gene, J gene, CDR3 protein, CDR3 DNA. D genes are given only for firm matches. Part of the rows lack a size; the others show once, few, many or a class for expanded clones.

.,.,TRBV6-8,TRBJ1-4,CASSYRGPGALATNEKLFF,TGTGCCAGCAGTTACCGGGGGCCCGGGGCTCTAGCAACTAATGAAAAACTGTTTTTT
.,.,TRBV19,TRBJ2-5,CASSIAATRETQYF,TGTGCCAGTAGTATAGCAGCGACCAGGGAGACCCAGTACTTC
.,.,TRBV7-9,TRBJ2-3,CASSPPGLQSTDSQYF,TGTGCCAGCAGCCCCCCGGGACTTCAGTCCACAGATTCGCAGTATTTT
TRBD1,.,TRBV30,TRBJ2-7,CAWSADRGAEQYF,TGTGCCTGGAGCGCGGACAGGGGAGCCGAGCAGTACTTC
TRBD1,.,TRBV4-3,TRBJ2-1,CASSQVGTGSFEQFF,TGCGCCAGCAGCCAAGTAGGGACAGGTAGCTTTGAGCAGTTCTTC
.,few,TRBV5-1,TRBJ2-5,CASSPGGDQETQYF,TGCGCCAGCAGCCCTGGGGGAGACCAAGAGACCCAGTACTTC
.,many,TRBV7-6,TRBJ1-6,CASSPGAQVSSSPLHF,TGTGCCAGCAGCCCGGGGGCCCAAGTTTCATCCTCACCCCTCCACTTT
.,.,TRBV6-8,TRBJ1-3,CASSYQGSGNTIYF,TGTGCCAGCAGTTATCAGGGTTCTGGAAACACCATATATTTT
.,few,TRBV29-1,TRBJ1-3,CSVEPRQGNTIYF,TGCAGCGTTGAGCCACGACAGGGAAACACCATATATTTT
.,.,TRBV6-6,TRBJ2-2,CARSFAGISGDLFF,TGTGCCAGAAGTTTCGCGGGGATCTCCGGGGATCTGTTTTTT
.,many,TRBV12-3/TRBV12-4,TRBJ1-3,CASSLRQKDTIYF,TGTGCCAGCAGTTTGAGGCAGAAGGACACCATATATTTT
TRBD2,many,TRBV7-6,TRBJ2-5,CASSLGLAGQQETQYF,TGTGCCAGCAGCTTAGGACTAGCGGGGCAACAAGAGACCCAGTACTTC
TRBD2,few,TRBV5-1,TRBJ2-7,CASSSGTSGGEEQYF,TGCGCCAGCAGCTCCGGGACTAGCGGAGGAGAGGAGCAGTACTTC
.,.,TRBV28,TRBJ1-5,CASSQILGGQPQHF,TGTGCCAGCAGCCAAATATTAGGGGGTCAGCCCCAGCATTTT
TRBD1,.,TRBV6-2/TRBV6-3,TRBJ2-7,CASRAHLGSGQGIIAYEQYF,TGTGCCAGCAGAGCTCACTTGGGGTCGGGACAGGGGATAATCGCCTACGAGCAGTACTTC
TRBD1,.,TRBV12-3/TRBV12-4,TRBJ2-7,CASSFTGDAHEQYF,TGTGCCAGCAGTTTTACAGGGGACGCCCACGAGCAGTACTTC
.,few,TRBV2,TRBJ2-3,CASSEEQAGADTQYF,TGTGCCAGCAGTGAAGAACAGGCCGGTGCAGATACGCAGTATTTT
TRBD2,.,TRBV12-3/TRBV12-4,TRBJ2-3,CASSPRWGGGTDTQYF,TGTGCCAGCAGTCCCCGTTGGGGAGGGGGCACAGATACGCAGTATTTT
.,.,TRBV30,TRBJ1-1,CAWSPGRQNTEAFF,TGTGCCTGGAGTCCCGGCAGACAGAACACTGAAGCTTTCTTT
.,many,TRBV6-1,TRBJ1-6,CASSEYWSNSPLHF,TGTGCCAGCAGTGAATATTGGAGTAATTCACCCCTCCACTTT
.,many,TRBV7-2,TRBJ2-5,CASSLGGGDQETQYF,TGTGCCAGCAGCCTTGGGGGCGGGGATCAAGAGACCCAGTACTTC
.,few,TRBV28,TRBJ2-2,CASSRVSSTGELFF,TGTGCCAGCAGCAGGGTCAGTTCCACCGGGGAGCTGTTTTTT
.,.,TRBV4-1,TRBJ1-2,CASTANPGGQDYGYTF,TGCGCCAGCACCGCGAATCCGGGAGGGCAGGACTATGGCTACACCTTC
.,many,TRBV12-3/TRBV12-4,TRBJ2-3,CASSRRGVGTDTQYF,TGTGCCAGCTCCAGGAGGGGCGTTGGCACAGATACGCAGTATTTT
TRBD2,.,TRBV6-6,TRBJ2-1,CASSWGGGNNEQFF,TGTGCCAGCAGTTGGGGCGGGGGTAACAATGAGCAGTTCTTC
TRBD1,few,TRBV28,TRBJ1-6,CASSLRRTGGSYNSPLHF,TGTGCCAGCAGTTTACGTCGGACAGGCGGCTCCTATAATTCACCCCTCCACTTT
.,few,TRBV29-1,TRBJ1-1,CSAGEGDTEAFF,TGCAGCGCTGGAGAGGGTGACACTGAAGCTTTCTTT
TRBD1,few,TRBV4-3,TRBJ1-6,CASSQTTGRESPLHF,TGCGCCAGCAGCCAGACGACAGGGCGCGAGTCACCCCTCCACTTT
.,few,TRBV5-4,TRBJ2-3,CASSRDPGQSTDTQYF,TGTGCCAGCAGCCGAGACCCGGGCCAAAGCACAGATACGCAGTATTTT
.,few,TRBV5-1,TRBJ1-1,CASRSNRVANTEAFF,TGCGCCAGCAGATCCAACAGGGTGGCGAACACTGAAGCTTTCTTT
TRBD1,.,TRBV19,TRBJ1-5,CASSIGTGGRQPQHF,TGTGCCAGTAGTATAGGCACAGGGGGCCGGCAGCCCCAGCATTTT
.,.,TRBV5-5,TRBJ2-1,CASSLVAANEQFF,TGTGCCAGCAGCCTCGTAGCGGCGAATGAGCAGTTCTTC
TRBD1,.,TRBV15,TRBJ2-2,CAISREWTGGTGELFF,TGTGCCATCAGCAGAGAGTGGACAGGTGGAACCGGGGAGCTGTTTTTT
.,few,TRBV11-2,TRBJ2-1,CASSDRGKLNNEQFF,TGTGCCAGCAGCGACCGGGGGAAACTAAACAATGAGCAGTTCTTC
.,.,TRBV10-3,TRBJ2-5,CAISESGGAGKTQYF,TGTGCCATCAGTGAGTCGGGGGGCGCCGGCAAGACCCAGTACTTC
TRBD1,.,TRBV10-3,TRBJ1-1,CAISLKRDRVIMNTEAFF,TGTGCCATCAGTCTGAAACGGGACAGGGTCATCATGAACACTGAAGCTTTCTTT
.,few,TRBV27,TRBJ1-6,CASRPLTEYNSPLHF,TGTGCCAGCAGACCCTTGACGGAGTATAATTCACCCCTCCACTTT
TRBD1,.,TRBV14,TRBJ1-1,CASSQAWGQVPTEAFF,TGTGCCAGCAGCCAGGCTTGGGGACAGGTTCCCACTGAAGCTTTCTTT
.,.,TRBV19,TRBJ2-5,CASSRQRGETQYF,TGTGCCAGTAGTAGGCAAAGGGGGGAGACCCAGTACTTC
.,few,TRBV2,TRBJ1-1,CASREIGNMNGEAFF,TGTGCCAGCAGGGAGATTGGCAATATGAACGGTGAAGCTTTCTTT
.,many,TRBV7-2,TRBJ1-1,CASSPAGSEAFF,TGTGCCAGCAGCCCGGCTGGCTCCGAAGCTTTCTTT
.,.,TRBV6-2/TRBV6-3,TRBJ2-1,CASSYSIFRNEQFF,TGTGCCAGCAGTTACTCAATATTCCGGAATGAGCAGTTCTTC
.,many,TRBV7-2,TRBJ1-6,CASSRRQDNSPLHF,TGTGCCAGCAGCCGTAGACAGGATAATTCACCCCTCCACTTT
.,.,TRBV14,TRBJ1-1,CASSRELRTEAFF,TGTGCCAGCAGCCGAGAATTGAGAACTGAAGCTTTCTTT
TRBD1,.,TRBV23-1,TRBJ1-5,CASSPNPKQGADNQPQHF,TGCGCCAGCAGTCCCAACCCAAAACAGGGGGCGGACAATCAGCCCCAGCATTTT
.,many,TRBV7-8,TRBJ1-6,CASSLDSPLHF,TGTGCCAGCAGCTTAGATTCACCCCTCCACTTT
.,.,TRBV7-9,TRBJ2-1,CVSSPTGTASYNEQFF,TGTGTCAGCAGCCCGACGGGGACCGCCTCCTACAATGAGCAGTTCTTC
.,.,TRBV4-1,TRBJ1-4,CASSQGSSTNEKLFF,TGTGCCAGCAGCCAAGGGTCTTCAACTAATGAAAAACTGTTTTTT